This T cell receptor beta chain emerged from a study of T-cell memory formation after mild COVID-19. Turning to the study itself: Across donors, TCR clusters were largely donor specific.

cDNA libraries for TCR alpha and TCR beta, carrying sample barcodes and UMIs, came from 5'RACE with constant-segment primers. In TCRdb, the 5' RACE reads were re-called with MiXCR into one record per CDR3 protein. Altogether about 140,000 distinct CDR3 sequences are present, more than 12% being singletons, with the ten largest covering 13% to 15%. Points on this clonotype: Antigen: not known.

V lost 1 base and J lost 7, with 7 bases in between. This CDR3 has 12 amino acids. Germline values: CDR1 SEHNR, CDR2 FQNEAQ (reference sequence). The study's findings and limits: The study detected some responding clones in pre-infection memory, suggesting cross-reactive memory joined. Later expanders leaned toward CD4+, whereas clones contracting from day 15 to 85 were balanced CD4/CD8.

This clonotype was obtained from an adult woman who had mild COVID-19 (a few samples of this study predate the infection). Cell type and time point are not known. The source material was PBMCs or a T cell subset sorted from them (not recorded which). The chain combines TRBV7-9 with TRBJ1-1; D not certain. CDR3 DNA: TGTGCCAGCAGCTTAGACGGGTTTGAAGCTTTCTTT. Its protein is CASSLDGFEAFF.